This T cell receptor beta chain originates from a study of shared clonotypes between healthy human individuals. Some clones are missing from TCRdb's copy, which holds only in-frame ones; the method was immunoSEQ multiplex PCR. The sample contains about 1,900,000 clones, approximately 94% of which appear only once. CD45RO-negative CD8 cells positively selected for CCR7 made up the naive population, which excluded terminally differentiated effector memory CD45RA+ cells. Healthy adults negative for HIV, lacking recent acute infections or vaccinations, served as donors. CDR1 and CDR2 (germline): SNHLY, FYNNEI. With 4 bases removed from V and 4 bases from J, the gap between germline ends came to 4 bases. This CDR3 has 11 residues. General study points: It was observed that 5% to 6.5% of naive CD4 clonotypes were shared across a handful of donors. Non-shared clonotypes were found to have lower generation probabilities than the clonotypes that were shared by all four of the sorted-subset donors. The sole specimen, blood, was sampled, and tissue repertoires likely differ.

A word on this clone: Its antigen remains unknown.

The sequencing input was naive CD8+ T cells sorted from blood. The source is a man aged 18 to 30 in good health. The gene calls are TRBV2 and TRBJ1-2; no clear D gene. CDR3 region: CASSVSYGYTF. The CDR3 DNA reads as TGTGCCAGCAGTGTTAGCTATGGCTACACCTTC. The full variable domain, its missing parts supplied by reference TRBV2 and TRBJ1-2, is EPEVTQTPSHQVTQMGQEVILRCVPISNHLYFYWYRQILGQKVEFLVSFYNNEISEKSEIFDDQFSVERPDGSNFTLKIRSTKLEDSAMYFCASSVSYGYTFGSGTRLTVV.